Reported below is one TCR beta chain. Its specificity is not known. The entry originates in a study of T cell repertoires in cytomegalovirus infection. Study background: Signatures in public TCR beta sequences pointed to both CMV infection and matching HLA type. The study's findings and limits: HLA-C-restricted TCR beta clonotypes specific for CMV led the ex vivo response. Pooled public TCR beta family frequency picked out CMV carriers with the relevant HLA.

TCRdb processed the reads anew with MiXCR; each CDR3 protein has one entry. This table holds fewer than 550,000 distinct CDR3 sequences, about 26% found once. The V gene end was trimmed by 6 bases and the J gene end by 1 base; junction bases not matched to a gene: 9. Looked up from germline, CDR1 is SQVTM and CDR2 is ANQGSEA. The CDR3 sequence is 16 residues long. The TCR originated in a human donor in good health (CMV status not recorded). Some clones in this sample may be carry-over from other donors' samples. Sample: PBMCs. The rearrangement uses TRBV29-1 and TRBJ2-1; the match to TRBD1 covers 10 bases. CDR3 sequence reads: CSVLPRDRGSYNEQFF. DNA for the CDR3: TGCAGCGTCCTACCCCGGGACAGGGGTTCCTACAATGAGCAGTTCTTC.